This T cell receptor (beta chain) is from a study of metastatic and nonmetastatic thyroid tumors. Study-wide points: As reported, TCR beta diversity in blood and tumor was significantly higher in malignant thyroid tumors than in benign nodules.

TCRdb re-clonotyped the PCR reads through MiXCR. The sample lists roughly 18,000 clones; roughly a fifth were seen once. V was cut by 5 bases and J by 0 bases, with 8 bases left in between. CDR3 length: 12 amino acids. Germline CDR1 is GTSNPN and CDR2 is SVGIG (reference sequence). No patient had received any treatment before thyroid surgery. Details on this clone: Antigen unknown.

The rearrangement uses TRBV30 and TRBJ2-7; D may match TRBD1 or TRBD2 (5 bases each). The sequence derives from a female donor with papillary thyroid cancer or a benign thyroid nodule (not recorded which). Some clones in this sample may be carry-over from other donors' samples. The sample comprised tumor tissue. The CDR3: CAWGTSSYEQYF. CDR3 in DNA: TGTGCCTGGGGGACCAGCTCCTACGAGCAGTACTTC.